This T cell receptor (beta chain) appears in the sequencing data of a study of T-cell reconstitution after alpha-beta-depleted transplantation in children (dated by TCRdb to the mid-2010s). Regarding the complete study: Using TCR repertoire profiling, the study followed T-cell immune reconstitution in a quantitative way in children after TCRalphabeta/CD19-depleted allogeneic hematopoietic cell transplantation.

Broad study findings and their caveats: The frequencies of hyperexpanded clones fell over the following months, and after one year, T-cell counts and TCRbeta diversity were mostly attributed to newly produced T cells. In some patients, high TCRbeta diversity at day 60 was attributed to recipient T cells and intrathymic progenitors that had survived conditioning. The apparently early recovery of alphabetaT-cell counts about two months after transplant reportedly depended on only several hundred rapidly expanded clones that came from non-depleted graft cells.

Receptor libraries were prepared by PCR. These reads were obtained on an Illumina HiSeq 2500. Molecular barcoding was employed in the preparation of TCR libraries, with unique molecular identifiers being used to normalize TCRbeta repertoire quantification. TCRdb took the public reads, trimmed them with fastp at Q25, ran MiXCR for clone calling and kept in-frame beta chains. Each CDR3 protein gets just one entry, which takes the most common genes and DNA from the rows behind it. A total of about 460,000 distinct CDR3 sequences appear in this sample, 10% to 13% of them only once. The ten biggest clones cover 2% to 2.5% of the sample. Reading the germline V gene gives CDR1 SGHRS and CDR2 YFSETQ. The CDR3 goes from the cysteine to the phenylalanine over 16 residues. CDR3 DNA is the only sequence kept; it has 48 bases, read in frame from the first base. V loses 6 bases at its end and J loses 1 base; junction bases beyond the gene matches: 5.

The sample's treatment or condition label is to be understood as: allogeneic hematopoietic cell transplantation with graft depleted of TCRalphabeta T cells and CD19 B cells. The children who served as transplant recipients had been given grafts of TCRalphabeta/CD19-depleted allogeneic hematopoietic cells. Worth noting for this clonotype: Its antigen is unknown. Base qualities were left out, and no much larger clone turns up one base away.

This chain joins TRBV5-1 to TRBJ2-6, with 9 junctional bases fitting TRBD2. Sample: PBMCs, taken before TCRalphabeta/CD19-depleted stem cell transplant. The sequence came from a child aged 2 to 10 with inherited bone marrow failure, due to receive a stem cell transplant. The nucleotides are TGCGCCAGCACCATAGCGGGAGATTCTGGGGCCAACGTCCTGACTTTC. Its amino acids are CASTIAGDSGANVLTF.